Here is one T cell receptor (beta chain) with its context. The data were obtained in a study of cytomegalovirus exposure and HLA in healthy donors. Study overall: An earlier analysis identified 110 million or so unique TCR beta sequences in about 179 million T cells.

Per germline, CDR1 LNHDA and CDR2 SQIVND (reference sequence). The germline V and J ends were trimmed by 6 bases and 10 bases, with 13 bases remaining between them. CDR3 size: 12 residues. The study ran its PCR with 60 Vbeta and 13 Jbeta primers. How the authors handled the data: In a later analysis, tens of millions of unique TCR beta chains included roughly 11 million shared by two or more donors. Repertoires were generated with immunoSEQ multiplex PCR, while TCRdb's copy carries only in-frame clones and drops some. The DNA gave D and trimming, while V, J and clone size come from that table. The data hold nearly 110,000 clones, with roughly four fifths observed a single time.

V and J are TRBV19 and TRBJ2-1; the D gene is possibly TRBD2 (6 bases). The TCR was taken from a male donor in good health and CMV-seropositive. The sequencing sample was made of PBMCs. The CDR3 here is CASRTPAGEQFF. In nucleotides, the CDR3 is TGTGCCAGTAGGACCCCGGCGGGAGAGCAGTTCTTC.